This T cell receptor beta chain was documented in a study of shared clonotypes between healthy human individuals. Study-level findings and limits: Rarefaction analysis demonstrated incomplete sorted-subset sequencing notwithstanding large depth.

This clone showed up many times. Its antigen remains unidentified. Replicate sorted-subset PCRs were loaded with approximately 190 ng DNA, roughly 33,000 T cell genomes. Only in-frame clones appear in the TCRdb table, and some are missing; sequencing was by immunoSEQ multiplex PCR. The sample consists of some 900,000 clones, approximately 80% of them appearing once. The ends were cut back, 6 bases at V and 4 bases at J, with 10 bases in the middle. This CDR3 contains 12 residues. Germline values: CDR1 SNHLY, CDR2 FYNNEI. The clonotype originates from a man younger than 35 in good health. Sequenced material: memory CD4+ T cells sorted from blood. Noted subset: CD45RA-negative fraction. The chain has TRBV2 and TRBJ2-7; D not resolved. CDR3 DNA sequence: TGTGCCAGCAGCCTTGACCAATACGAGCAGTACTTC. This translates into CASSLDQYEQYF. The whole variable domain, filled in from reference TRBV2 and TRBJ2-7, reads EPEVTQTPSHQVTQMGQEVILRCVPISNHLYFYWYRQILGQKVEFLVSFYNNEISEKSEIFDDQFSVERPDGSNFTLKIRSTKLEDSAMYFCASSLDQYEQYFGPGTRLTVT.